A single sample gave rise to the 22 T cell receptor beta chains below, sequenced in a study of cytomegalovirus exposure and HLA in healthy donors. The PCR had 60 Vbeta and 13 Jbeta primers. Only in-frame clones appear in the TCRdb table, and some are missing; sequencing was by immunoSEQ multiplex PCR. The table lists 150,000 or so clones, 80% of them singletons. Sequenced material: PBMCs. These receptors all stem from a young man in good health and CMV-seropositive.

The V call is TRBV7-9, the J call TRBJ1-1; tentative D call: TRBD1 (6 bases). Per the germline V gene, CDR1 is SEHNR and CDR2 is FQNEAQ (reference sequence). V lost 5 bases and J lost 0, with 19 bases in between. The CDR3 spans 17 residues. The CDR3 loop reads CASSPPDRLKMNTEAFF. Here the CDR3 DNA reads TGTGCCAGCAGCCCCCCGGACAGATTGAAGATGAACACTGAAGCTTTCTTT. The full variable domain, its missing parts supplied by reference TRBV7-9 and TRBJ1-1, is DTGVSQNPRHKITKRGQNVTFRCDPISEHNRLYWYRQTLGQGPEFLTYFQNEAQLEKSRLLSDRFSAERPKGSFSTLEIQRTEQGDSAMYLCASSPPDRLKMNTEAFFGQGTRLTVV.

The CDR3 DNA sequence: TGTGCCAGCAGCTTCCTTAAGGGGCATGATGAAAAACTGTTTTTT. Translating it yields CASSFLKGHDEKLFF. This chain connects TRBV7-9 to TRBJ1-4, with TRBD1 as a possible D gene (5 bases). Germline V gene sequence: CDR1 SEHNR, CDR2 FQNEAQ (reference sequence). The V and J ends lost 3 bases and 6 bases respectively, with 14 bases between them. CDR3 length: 15 residues.

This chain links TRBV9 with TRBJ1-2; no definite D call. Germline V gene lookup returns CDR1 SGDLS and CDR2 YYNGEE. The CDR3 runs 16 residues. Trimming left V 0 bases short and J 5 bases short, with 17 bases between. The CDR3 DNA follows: TGTGCCAGCAGCGTAGGGTCGGGGAGAGAGGATTATGGCTACACCTTC. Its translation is CASSVGSGREDYGYTF.

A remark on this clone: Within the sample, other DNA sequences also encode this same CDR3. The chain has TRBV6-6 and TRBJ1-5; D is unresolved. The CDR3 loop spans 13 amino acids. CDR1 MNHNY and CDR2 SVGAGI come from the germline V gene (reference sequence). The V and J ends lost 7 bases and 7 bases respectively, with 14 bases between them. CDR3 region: CASTGDREQPQHF. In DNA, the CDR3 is TGTGCCAGCACCGGGGATAGGGAACAGCCCCAGCATTTT.

This CDR3 reads CASSKGLDRATGELFF. The DNA for the CDR3 is TGTGCCAGTAGTAAGGGCCTGGACAGGGCCACCGGGGAGCTGTTTTTT. This chain links TRBV19 with TRBJ2-2; 8 bases align to TRBD1. Trimming cost V 4 bases and J 4 bases; bases outside gene matches: 8. The CDR3 loop spans 16 amino acids. Germline V gives CDR1 LNHDA, CDR2 SQIVND (reference sequence).

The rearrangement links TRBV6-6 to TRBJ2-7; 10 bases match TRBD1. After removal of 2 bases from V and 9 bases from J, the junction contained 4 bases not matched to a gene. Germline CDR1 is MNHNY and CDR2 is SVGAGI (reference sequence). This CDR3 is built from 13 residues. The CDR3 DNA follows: TGTGCCAGCAGTTACGAGGGACAGGGGAGGCAGTACTTC. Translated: CASSYEGQGRQYF.

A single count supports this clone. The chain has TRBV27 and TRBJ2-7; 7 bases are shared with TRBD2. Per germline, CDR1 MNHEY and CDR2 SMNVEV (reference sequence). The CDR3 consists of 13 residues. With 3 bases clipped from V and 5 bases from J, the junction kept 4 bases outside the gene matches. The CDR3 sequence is CASSFSAGDEQYF. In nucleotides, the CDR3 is TGTGCCAGCAGTTTCTCGGCGGGAGACGAGCAGTACTTC.

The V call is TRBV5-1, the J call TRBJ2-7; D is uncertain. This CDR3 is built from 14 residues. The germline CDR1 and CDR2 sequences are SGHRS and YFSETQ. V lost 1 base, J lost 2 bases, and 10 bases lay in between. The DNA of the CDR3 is TGCGCCAGCAGCTTGAGTTCGGTAACCTACGAGCAGTACTTC. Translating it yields CASSLSSVTYEQYF.

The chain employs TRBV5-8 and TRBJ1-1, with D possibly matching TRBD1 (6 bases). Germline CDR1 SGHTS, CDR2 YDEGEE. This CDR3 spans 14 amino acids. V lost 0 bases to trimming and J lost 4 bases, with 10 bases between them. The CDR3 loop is CASSLVDRTTEAFF. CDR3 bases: TGTGCCAGCAGCTTGGTCGACAGGACCACTGAAGCTTTCTTT.

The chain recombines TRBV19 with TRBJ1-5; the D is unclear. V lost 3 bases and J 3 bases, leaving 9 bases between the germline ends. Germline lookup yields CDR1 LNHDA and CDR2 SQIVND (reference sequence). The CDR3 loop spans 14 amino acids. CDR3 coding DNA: TGTGCCAGTAGTATTGAGGAGTTCAATCAGCCCCAGCATTTT. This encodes CASSIEEFNQPQHF.

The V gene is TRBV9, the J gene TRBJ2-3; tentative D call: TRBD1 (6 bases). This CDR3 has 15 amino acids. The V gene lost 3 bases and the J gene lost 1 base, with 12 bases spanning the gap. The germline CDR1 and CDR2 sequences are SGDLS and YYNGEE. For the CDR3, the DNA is TGTGCCAGCAGCGCACAGGGAAGGGGCACAGATACGCAGTATTTT. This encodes CASSAQGRGTDTQYF.

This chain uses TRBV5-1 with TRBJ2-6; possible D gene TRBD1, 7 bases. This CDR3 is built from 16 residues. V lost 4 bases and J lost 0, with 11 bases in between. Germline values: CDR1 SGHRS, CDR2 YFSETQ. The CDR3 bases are TGCGCCAGCAGCCAGGGGGGCTTCTCTGGGGCCAACGTCCTGACTTTC. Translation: CASSQGGFSGANVLTF. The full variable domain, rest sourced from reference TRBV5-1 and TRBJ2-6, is KAGVTQTPRYLIKTRGQQVTLSCSPISGHRSVSWYQQTPGQGLQFLFEYFSETQRNKGNFPGRFSGRQFSNSRSEMNVSTLELGDSALYLCASSQGGFSGANVLTFGAGSRLTVL.

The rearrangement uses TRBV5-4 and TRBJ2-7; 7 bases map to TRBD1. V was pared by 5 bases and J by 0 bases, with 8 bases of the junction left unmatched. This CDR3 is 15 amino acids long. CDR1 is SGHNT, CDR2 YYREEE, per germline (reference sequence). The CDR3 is CASSSGQDYSYEQYF. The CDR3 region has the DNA TGTGCCAGCAGTTCCGGACAGGATTACTCCTACGAGCAGTACTTC.

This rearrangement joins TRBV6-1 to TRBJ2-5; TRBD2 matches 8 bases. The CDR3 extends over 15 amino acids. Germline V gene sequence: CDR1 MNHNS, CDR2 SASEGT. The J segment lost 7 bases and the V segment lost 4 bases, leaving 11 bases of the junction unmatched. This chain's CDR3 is CASSVGTRARGTQYF. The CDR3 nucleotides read TGTGCCAGCAGTGTTGGGACTAGGGCCCGCGGGACCCAGTACTTC.

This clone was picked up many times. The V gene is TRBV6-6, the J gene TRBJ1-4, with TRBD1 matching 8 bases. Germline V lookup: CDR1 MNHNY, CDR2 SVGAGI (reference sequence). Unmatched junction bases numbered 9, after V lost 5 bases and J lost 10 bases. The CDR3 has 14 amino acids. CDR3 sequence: CASSASDREGKLFF. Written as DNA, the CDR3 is TGTGCCAGCAGTGCCTCGGACAGGGAGGGAAAACTGTTTTTT.

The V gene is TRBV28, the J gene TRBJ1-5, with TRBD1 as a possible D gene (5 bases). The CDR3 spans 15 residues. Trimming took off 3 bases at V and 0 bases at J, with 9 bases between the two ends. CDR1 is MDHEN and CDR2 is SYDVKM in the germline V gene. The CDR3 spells CASSLGRNSNQPQHF. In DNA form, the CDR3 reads TGTGCCAGCAGTTTGGGGCGAAATAGCAATCAGCCCCAGCATTTT.

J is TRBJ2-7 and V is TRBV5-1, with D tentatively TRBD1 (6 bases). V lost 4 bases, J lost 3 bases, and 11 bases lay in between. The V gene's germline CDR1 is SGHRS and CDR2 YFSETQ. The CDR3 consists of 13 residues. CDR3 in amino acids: CASSQGQNYEQYF. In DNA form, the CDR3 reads TGCGCCAGCAGCCAGGGGCAAAACTACGAGCAGTACTTC.

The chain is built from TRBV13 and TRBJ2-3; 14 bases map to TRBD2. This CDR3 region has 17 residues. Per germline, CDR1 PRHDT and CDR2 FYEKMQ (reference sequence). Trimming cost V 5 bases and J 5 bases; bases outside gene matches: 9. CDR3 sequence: CASSPPGTSGSQDTQYF. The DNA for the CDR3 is TGTGCCAGCAGCCCCCCCGGGACTAGCGGGAGTCAAGATACGCAGTATTTT.

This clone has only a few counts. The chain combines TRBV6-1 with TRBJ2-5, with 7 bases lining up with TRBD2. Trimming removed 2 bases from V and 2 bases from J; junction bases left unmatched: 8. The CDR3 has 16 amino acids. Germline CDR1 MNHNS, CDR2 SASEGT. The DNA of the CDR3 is TGTGCCAGCAGTGAAATGGGCGGGAGTGGTCAAGAGACCCAGTACTTC. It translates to CASSEMGGSGQETQYF.

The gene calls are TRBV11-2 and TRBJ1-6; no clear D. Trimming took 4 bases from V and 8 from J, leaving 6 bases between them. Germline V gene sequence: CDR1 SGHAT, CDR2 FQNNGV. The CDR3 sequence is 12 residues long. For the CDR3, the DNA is TGTGCCAGCAGCTCCCCCTATTCACCCCTCCACTTT. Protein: CASSSPYSPLHF.

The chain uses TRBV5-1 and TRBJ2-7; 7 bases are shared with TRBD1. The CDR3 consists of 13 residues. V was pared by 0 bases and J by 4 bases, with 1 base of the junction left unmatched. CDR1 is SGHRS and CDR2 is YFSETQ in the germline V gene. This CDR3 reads CASSLEDRYEQYF. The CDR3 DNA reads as TGCGCCAGCAGCTTGGAGGACAGGTACGAGCAGTACTTC. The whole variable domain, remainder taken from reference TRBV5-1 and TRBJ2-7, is KAGVTQTPRYLIKTRGQQVTLSCSPISGHRSVSWYQQTPGQGLQFLFEYFSETQRNKGNFPGRFSGRQFSNSRSEMNVSTLELGDSALYLCASSLEDRYEQYFGPGTRLTVT.

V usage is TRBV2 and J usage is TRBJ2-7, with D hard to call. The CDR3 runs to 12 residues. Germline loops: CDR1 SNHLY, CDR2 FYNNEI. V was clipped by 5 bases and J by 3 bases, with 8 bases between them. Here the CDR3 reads CASSTQYYEQYF. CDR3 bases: TGTGCCAGCAGTACGCAGTACTACGAGCAGTACTTC.